This TCR beta chain was sequenced in a study of blood T cells in healthy people across ages (dated by TCRdb to the mid-2010s). In terms of the full investigation: In model experiments, template switching captured about one uniquely barcoded TCR beta cDNA molecule for every two T cells. Donors of different ages were randomly distributed across sequencing lanes to avoid experimental bias. The study measured age-related changes in TCR beta repertoire diversity using deep sequencing normalized with unique cDNA molecular identifiers. The donors were split into four age groups: young (average about 15 years), middle-aged (roughly 39), aged (about 62) and long-lived (approximately 80). The study analyzed two additional independent replicas of 1 million unique cDNA reads from the same blood draw for two donors, one aged 18 to 30 and one aged 80 or older. The research as a whole found: Compared with the aged group, the long-lived group had more naive CD4+ T cells, fewer expanded clones and increased TCR diversity, a pattern suggesting age selection. The CMV infection status of donors was not known, potentially confounding age-related changes in expanded clonotypes. Bulk unsorted PBMC profiling prevented conclusive comparison of naive and antigen-experienced compartments. As age increased, observed TCR beta diversity per million T cells dropped in a roughly linear way, and a significant reduction was already evident by age 40. Estimates of total diversity based on one million sequenced T cells were considered lower bounds and underestimates. A strong correlation was found between observed TCR beta diversity and the percentage of naive T cells measured by flow cytometry.

Concerning this clonotype: This clone's antigen is unknown. No base-level quality is on record; no much larger clone is a single base apart.

V lost 5 bases and J lost 5 bases; the stretch between them is 12 bases long. The CDR1 and CDR2 encoded by the germline V gene (reference sequence) are SEHNR and FQNEAQ. CDR3 length: 13 amino acids, cysteine to phenylalanine. Of the read, only the CDR3 DNA is kept; its 39 bases are in frame from base 1. The library was generated by 5' RACE. A second PCR of 7 to 11 cycles was performed with a sample-barcoded 5' primer and a J-beta primer mix. A template-switch 5' adaptor carrying 12 random nucleotides introduced a unique molecular identifier onto each TCR beta cDNA molecule. At least 2.5 million CDR3-containing paired-end reads were obtained from each sample. The Mint cDNA synthesis kit, primed by a TRBC-specific oligonucleotide, was used to synthesize first-strand cDNA from all RNA. Following uracil-DNA glycosylase treatment, a first 18-cycle PCR with universal primers M1SS and BC2_uni_R was performed on all cDNA. Processing in the source paper ran as follows. For normalization, 1 million high-quality reads were randomly selected from each sample, with every read carrying a distinct molecular identifier. Instead of being binned into consensus sequences, reads that shared molecular identifiers were thrown out. MiTCR, with a Q25 quality threshold and the strictest error-elimination algorithm, was used for CDR3 identification, clonotype clustering and error correction. A nonparametric unseen species model with Euler transformation was used to estimate lower-bound total TCR beta diversity. TCRdb trimmed the raw reads at Q25, called clones with MiXCR and kept productive beta chains. Rows are combined by CDR3 protein, so each entry shows the most common genes and DNA. It is TCRdb's table, rather than the study itself, that gives the V and J calls and clone size. Present in this sample are 1.8 million or so distinct CDR3 sequences, more than 35% of which were seen just once. The ten largest make up 23% of the sample.

The 39 donors, aged roughly 6 to 95 years, were systemically healthy Caucasian individuals from Russia. About 9.1 milliliters of peripheral blood were collected from each donor into EDTA-treated Vacutainer tubes. PBMCs were isolated by Ficoll-Paque density-gradient centrifugation, with at least 7 million obtained per sample. Trizol reagent was used to extract total RNA from PBMCs, with at least 5.5 micrograms per sample. The percentages of naive CD45RAhigh/CD27high T cells were determined by flow cytometry on a PBMC aliquot from every donor. Rearrangement joined TRBV7-9 to TRBJ2-5, with the D gene too uncertain to name. This sequence originates from a human donor in good health. The sample was blood. The DNA sequence follows: TGTGCCAGCAGCCCCGAGCTAGGGGAGACCCAGTACTTC. It translates to CASSPELGETQYF.